Sequencing of this T cell receptor (beta chain) was carried out in a study of CD8 T cells in Susac syndrome. The multiple sclerosis control group was made up of treatment-naive patients with stable or active relapsing-remitting disease. Reverse transcription used about 0.45 to 1 ug RNA and random hexamers. Each CDR3 protein gets one entry after TCRdb re-called the immunoSEQ multiplex PCR reads with MiXCR. The data contain some 130,000 distinct CDR3 sequences, about 95% of them singletons. This clonotype originated in a human donor with multiple sclerosis. The material sequenced was CD4+ T cells from PBMCs.

The CDR3 DNA follows: TGTGCCAGCAGCGTAGCTGGAGGGGGAGCGAACACCGGGGAGCTGTTTTTT. Translation: CASSVAGGGANTGELFF. The chain links TRBV9 to TRBJ2-2; D may correspond to TRBD1 or TRBD2 (6 bases each). The germline gives CDR1 SGDLS, CDR2 YYNGEE. CDR3 length equals 17 residues. V gave up 0 bases and J gave up 0 bases, with 12 bases separating them.